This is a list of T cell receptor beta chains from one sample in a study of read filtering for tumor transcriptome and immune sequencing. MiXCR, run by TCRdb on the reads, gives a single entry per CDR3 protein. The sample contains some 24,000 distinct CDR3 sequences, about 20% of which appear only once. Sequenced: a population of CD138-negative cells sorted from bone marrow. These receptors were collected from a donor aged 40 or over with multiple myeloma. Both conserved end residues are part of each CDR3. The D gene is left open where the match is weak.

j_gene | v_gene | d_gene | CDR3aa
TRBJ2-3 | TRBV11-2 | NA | CASSLGPASTDTQYF
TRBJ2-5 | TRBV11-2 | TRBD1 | CASSFDRVETQYF
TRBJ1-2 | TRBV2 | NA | CASSEALRVYGYTF
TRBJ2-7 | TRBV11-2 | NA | CASSPTRNPYEQYF
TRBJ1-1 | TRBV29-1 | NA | CSAATTNTEAFF
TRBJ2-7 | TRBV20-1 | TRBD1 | CSARGDRSHEQYF
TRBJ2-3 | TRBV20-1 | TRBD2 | CSARPSGVTDTQYF
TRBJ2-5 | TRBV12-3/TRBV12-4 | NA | CASGDDQETQYF
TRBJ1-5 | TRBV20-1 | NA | CSARDHRDTNNQPQHF
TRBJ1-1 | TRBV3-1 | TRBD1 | CASSPTGGEAFF
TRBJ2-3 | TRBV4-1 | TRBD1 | CASSREQGAGTDTQYF
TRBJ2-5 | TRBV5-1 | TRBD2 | CASSLGTSGGRQETQYF
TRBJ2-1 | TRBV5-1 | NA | CASRTSHNEQFF
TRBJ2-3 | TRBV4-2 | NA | CASSQQRGSLLTDTQYF
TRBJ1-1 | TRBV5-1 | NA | CASTRASSGLREAFF
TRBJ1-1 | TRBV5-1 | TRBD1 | CASSLQYTTGANTEAFF
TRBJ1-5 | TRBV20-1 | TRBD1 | CSAREGTGYQPQHF
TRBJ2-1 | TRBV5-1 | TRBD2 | CASSLETLAGRKNEQFF
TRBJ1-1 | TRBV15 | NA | CATSREAGMNTEAFF
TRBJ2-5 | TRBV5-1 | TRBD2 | CASSPGTSLETQYF
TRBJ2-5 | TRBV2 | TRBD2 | CASSPLAGKETQYF
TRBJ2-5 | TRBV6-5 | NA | CASSTQETQYF
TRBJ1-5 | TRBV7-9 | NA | CASSKGSDNQPQHF
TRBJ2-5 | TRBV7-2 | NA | CASSLVHNAGTGETQYF